Listed below are T cell receptor beta chains from one sample, sequenced in a study of shared clonotypes between healthy human individuals. Libraries were prepared by immunoSEQ multiplex PCR; TCRdb keeps only in-frame clonotypes and omits some of them. The sample includes about 680,000 clones, 74% of them seen just once. Specimen: memory CD4+ T cells sorted from blood. These TCRs come from a woman aged 30 to 39 in good health. Both conserved end residues are part of each CDR3. A D gene is named only where the DNA matches it firmly. Clone size is given for some rows only: seen once, a few or many times, or a class if the clone is expanded.

D gene	clone size	V gene	J gene	CDR3 DNA	CDR3 protein
NA	NA	TRBV5-1	TRBJ2-5	TGCGCCAGCACCAGATACACCCGACAAGAGACCCAGTACTTC	CASTRYTRQETQYF
NA	few	TRBV2	TRBJ2-1	TGTGCCAGCAGACCCAGCGGTAGCTCCTACAATGAGCAGTTCTTC	CASRPSGSSYNEQFF
NA	NA	TRBV5-6	TRBJ1-1	TGTGCCAGCAGCTTGCAACAGGTTGGGGCTTTCTTT	CASSLQQVGAFF
NA	few	TRBV29-1	TRBJ1-1	TGCAGCGTTGATAGGGCTCTGGGGGCTTTCTTT	CSVDRALGAFF
NA	NA	TRBV6-7	TRBJ2-2	TGTGCCAGCAAGTGGTCTTTATGGAACGGTCGGTTGAACACCGGGGAGCTGTTTTTT	CASKWSLWNGRLNTGELFF
NA	NA	TRBV28	TRBJ1-4	TGTGCCAGCAGTTTTTCACAGGGAGTAGAAAAACTGTTTTTT	CASSFSQGVEKLFF
TRBD1	NA	TRBV27	TRBJ1-1	TGTGCCAGCAGTGGGGGACAGGGGGCCTGGGGCACTGAAGCTTTCTTT	CASSGGQGAWGTEAFF
NA	NA	TRBV14	TRBJ1-6	TGTGCCAGCAGTCAATATGAATCACCCCTCCACTTT	CASSQYESPLHF
NA	NA	TRBV11-3	TRBJ2-1	TGTGCCAGCAGCTCGACGGACTCTGAGCAGTTCTTC	CASSSTDSEQFF
TRBD2	few	TRBV19	TRBJ2-3	TGTGCCAGTAGGGGACTAGCGACTGATACGCAGTATTTT	CASRGLATDTQYF
NA	NA	TRBV4-2	TRBJ1-5	TGTGCCAGCAGCCAGGGGCATAGCAATCAGCCCCAGCATTTT	CASSQGHSNQPQHF
TRBD2	NA	TRBV6-5	TRBJ2-3	TGTGCCAGCAGTTACGGATCGGGACTACGTACAGATACGCAGTATTTT	CASSYGSGLRTDTQYF
NA	few	TRBV7-2	TRBJ1-5	TGTGCCAGCAGCCCGGGGGGTATGGGGACCCAGCCCCAGCATTTT	CASSPGGMGTQPQHF
NA	once	TRBV27	TRBJ2-4	TGTGCCAGCAGTTTCCGGGTCTTAGCCAAAAACATTCAGTACTTC	CASSFRVLAKNIQYF
TRBD1	NA	TRBV6-1	TRBJ2-1	TGTGCCAGCAGTGAAGGGTTTCGGGACAGAGGGTACAATGAGCAGTTCTTC	CASSEGFRDRGYNEQFF
NA	NA	TRBV5-4	TRBJ2-7	TGTGCCAGCAGCTCCGGGGCGGATGTTAGCTCCTACGAGCAGTACTTC	CASSSGADVSSYEQYF
NA	NA	TRBV7-9	TRBJ1-2	TGTGCCAGCAGCTTAGTTGACAGACCGAATGGCTACACCTTC	CASSLVDRPNGYTF
TRBD2	NA	TRBV6-1	TRBJ2-7	TGTGCCAGCAGAGATAGCGGGAGAAATCTCGAGCAGTACTTC	CASRDSGRNLEQYF
NA	NA	TRBV6-5	TRBJ2-1	TGTGCCAGCAGTTACCACCTAGCAGTAGCCAATGAGCAGTTCTTC	CASSYHLAVANEQFF
TRBD1	NA	TRBV29-1	TRBJ2-5	TGCAGCGCTGGACAGGGGGCGAAGCAGTACTTC	CSAGQGAKQYF
TRBD1	NA	TRBV19	TRBJ2-7	TGTGCCAGTAGTATAGGATTTCGGAGACAGGGTCCCTACGAGCAGTACTTC	CASSIGFRRQGPYEQYF
NA	NA	TRBV6-6	TRBJ2-7	TGTGCCAGCAGCAGGATCGCCTACGAGCAGTACTTC	CASSRIAYEQYF
NA	many	TRBV19	TRBJ1-4	TGTGCCAGTAGTCCGGGACATCTAGAGGGAAAACTGTTTTTT	CASSPGHLEGKLFF
TRBD1	NA	TRBV5-1	TRBJ2-7	TGCGCCAGCAGCTTAATGACAGGGACCACCTACGAGCAGTACTTC	CASSLMTGTTYEQYF
NA	NA	TRBV28	TRBJ1-5	TGTGCCAGCAGTAGGGATAGCAATCAGCCCCAGCATTTT	CASSRDSNQPQHF
TRBD1	few	TRBV14	TRBJ2-1	TGTGCCAGCAGCCGACCAGGACAGGGGCCCTTCTTC	CASSRPGQGPFF
NA	NA	TRBV6-1	TRBJ1-1	TGTGCCAGCACCCTCTCCCTGAACACTGAAGCTTTCTTT	CASTLSLNTEAFF
NA	NA	TRBV29-1	TRBJ2-6	TGCAGCGTAATGGCAACTGGGGCCAACGTCCTGACTTTC	CSVMATGANVLTF
TRBD2	NA	TRBV10-3	TRBJ2-7	TGTGCCATCAGCTCACCGGGACTAGGTTTTAGCATTTCCTACGAGCAGTACTTC	CAISSPGLGFSISYEQYF
NA	NA	TRBV6-5	TRBJ1-5	TGTGCCAGCAGGAACAGGTTTAGCAATCAGCCCCAGCATTTT	CASRNRFSNQPQHF
NA	few	TRBV7-9	TRBJ2-7	TGTGCCAGCAGCCGCGAGGGGGAAAGGCAGTACTTC	CASSREGERQYF
NA	few	TRBV11-2	TRBJ2-7	TGTGCCAGCAGCTTAGGTCCCGTCAACGAGCAGTACTTC	CASSLGPVNEQYF
TRBD1	NA	TRBV19	TRBJ1-2	TGTGCCAGTCGGACAGGGGGAAACTATGGCTACACCTTC	CASRTGGNYGYTF
TRBD2	NA	TRBV5-8	TRBJ2-1	TGTGCCAGCGGGAGAGCGGGAGGAGTGTACAATGAGCAGTTCTTC	CASGRAGGVYNEQFF
NA	NA	TRBV5-1	TRBJ2-1	TGCGCCAGCAGCTTGGGAGACTCCTACAATGAGCAGTTCTTC	CASSLGDSYNEQFF
NA	once	TRBV2	TRBJ1-4	TGTGCCAGCAAGGGTACAACTAATGAAAAACTGTTTTTT	CASKGTTNEKLFF
NA	NA	TRBV15	TRBJ2-5	TGTGCCACCAGCAGAGGGGCCCCGGGGGCTGGAGAGACCCAGTACTTC	CATSRGAPGAGETQYF
TRBD1	many	TRBV19	TRBJ2-2	TGTGCCAGTAGTATAGGACAGGGAAAACGCGGGGAGCTGTTTTTT	CASSIGQGKRGELFF
NA	NA	TRBV5-6	TRBJ2-1	TGTGCCAGCAGCCCGCAACTGGTTTATGAGCAGTTCTTC	CASSPQLVYEQFF
NA	few	TRBV18	TRBJ2-7	TGTGCCAGCTCACCACAGGCCTACGAGCAGTACTTC	CASSPQAYEQYF
TRBD2	NA	TRBV18	TRBJ2-6	TGTGCCAGCTCACCCGGGACTAGCGGCTCTGGGGCCAACGTCCTGACTTTC	CASSPGTSGSGANVLTF
NA	few	TRBV19	TRBJ1-1	TGTGCCAGTAGTCCTCTCGACAGGAACACTGAAGCTTTCTTT	CASSPLDRNTEAFF
NA	NA	TRBV27	TRBJ1-3	TGTGCCAGCAGTTTTTCGGGTGGAAACACCATATATTTT	CASSFSGGNTIYF